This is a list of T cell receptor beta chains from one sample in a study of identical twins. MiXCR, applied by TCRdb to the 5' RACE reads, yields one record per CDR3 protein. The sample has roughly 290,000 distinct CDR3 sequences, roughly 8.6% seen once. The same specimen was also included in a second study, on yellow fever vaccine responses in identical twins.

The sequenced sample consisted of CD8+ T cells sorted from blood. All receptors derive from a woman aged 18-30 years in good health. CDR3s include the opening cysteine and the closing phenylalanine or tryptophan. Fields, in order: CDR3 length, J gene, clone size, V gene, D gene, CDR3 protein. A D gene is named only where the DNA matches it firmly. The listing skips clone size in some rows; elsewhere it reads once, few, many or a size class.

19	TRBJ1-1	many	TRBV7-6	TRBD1	CASSQLPTGLGRNGAEAFF
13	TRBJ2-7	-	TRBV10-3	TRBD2	CAGKREGRAEQYF
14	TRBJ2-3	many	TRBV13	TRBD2	CASSQTSGTDTQYF
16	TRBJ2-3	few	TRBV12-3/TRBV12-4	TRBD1	CASRSSRQGATDTQYF
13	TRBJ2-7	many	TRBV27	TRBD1	CASRTTGLYEQYF
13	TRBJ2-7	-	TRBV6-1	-	CATTPGLSYEQYF
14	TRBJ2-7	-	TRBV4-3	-	CASSQVVSRAEQYF
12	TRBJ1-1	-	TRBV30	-	CAWNGEGAEAFF
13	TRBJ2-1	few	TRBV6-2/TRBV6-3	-	CATDTASYNEQFF
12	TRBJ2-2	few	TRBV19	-	CASWQNTGELFF
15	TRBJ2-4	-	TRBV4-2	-	CASSQVDPTAQVQYF
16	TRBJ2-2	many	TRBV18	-	CASSMQPGQNTGELFF
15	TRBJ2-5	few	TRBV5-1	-	CASSSTGLVQETQYF
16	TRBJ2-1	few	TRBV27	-	CASSLFWGGTFNEQFF
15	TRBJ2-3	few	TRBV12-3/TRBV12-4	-	CASSFRGQHTDTQYF
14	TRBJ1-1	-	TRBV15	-	CATSRRQGKPEAFF
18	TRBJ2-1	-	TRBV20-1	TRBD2	CSARGTSGSFLSYNEQFF
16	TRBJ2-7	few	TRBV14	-	CASSQGRSSPSYEQYF
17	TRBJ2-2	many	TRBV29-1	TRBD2	CSVDRTSGKMYTGELFF
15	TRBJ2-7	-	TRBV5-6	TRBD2	CASSFFVAGEDEQYF
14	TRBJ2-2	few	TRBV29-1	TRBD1	CSVVGQGKTGELFF
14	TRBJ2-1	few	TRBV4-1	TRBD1	CASSPGGQGDEQFF
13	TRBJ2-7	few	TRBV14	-	CASSQVWPYEQYF
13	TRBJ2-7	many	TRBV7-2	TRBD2	CASSVLAGAEQYF
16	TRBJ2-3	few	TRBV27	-	CASSPRPFGVTDTQYF
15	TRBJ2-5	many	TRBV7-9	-	CASSLFVGAQETQYF
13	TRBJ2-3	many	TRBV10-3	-	CAISGGQSDTQYF
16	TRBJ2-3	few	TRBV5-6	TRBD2	CASSYSTSGYTDTQYF
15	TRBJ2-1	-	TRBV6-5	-	CASSYGGSIYNEQFF
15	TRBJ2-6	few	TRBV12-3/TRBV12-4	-	CASRGRDSGANVLTF
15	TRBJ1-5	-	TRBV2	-	CASWGGGISNQPQHF
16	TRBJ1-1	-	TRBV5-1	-	CASSLGRQTPPTEAFF
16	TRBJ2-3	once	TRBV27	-	CASSVMVGGGTDTQYF
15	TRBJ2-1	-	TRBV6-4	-	CASSDSGQTSNEQFF
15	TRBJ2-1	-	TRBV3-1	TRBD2	CASSPILASYNEQFF
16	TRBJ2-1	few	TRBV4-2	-	CASSQAGSGAYNEQFF
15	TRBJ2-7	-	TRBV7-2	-	CASSLDGGVSYEQYF
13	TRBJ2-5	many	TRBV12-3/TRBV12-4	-	CASSPRGEETQYF
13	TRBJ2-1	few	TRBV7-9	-	CASSRRGDDEQFF
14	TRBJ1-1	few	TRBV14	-	CASSQDRAGAEAFF
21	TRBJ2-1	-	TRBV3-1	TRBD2	CASSQVYRGQPGTSGDNEQFF
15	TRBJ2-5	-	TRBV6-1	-	CASRGRTDVWETQYF
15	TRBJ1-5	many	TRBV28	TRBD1	CASSRGQTSNQPQHF
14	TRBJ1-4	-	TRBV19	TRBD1	CARMGDRWNEKLFF
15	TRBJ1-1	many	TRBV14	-	CASSVSGFSNTEAFF
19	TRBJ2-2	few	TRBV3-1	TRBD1	CASSQVSGQGAANTGELFF
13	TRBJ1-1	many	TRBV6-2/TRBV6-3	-	CASSYRDNTEAFF
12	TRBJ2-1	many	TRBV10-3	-	CAISGGSYEQFF